What follows are 14 T cell receptor beta chains derived from one specimen sequenced in a study of blood T cell repertoires in COVID-19. The table came from immunoSEQ multiplex PCR; TCRdb's copy has only in-frame clones and leaves some out. This sample has hundreds of thousands of clones, with 90% found just once. Sequenced: PBMCs or T cells enriched from blood (not recorded which). The receptors originated from a woman between 18 and 30 years old with acute COVID-19.

This chain joins TRBV7-3 and TRBJ2-2; D is possibly TRBD1 (6 bases). The CDR3 length is 14 residues. V was shortened by 5 bases and J by 6 bases, with 13 bases between the two germline ends. CDR1 and CDR2 (germline): SGHTA, FQGTGA. CDR3 nucleotide sequence: TGTGCCAGCAGCCCCCACAGGGTGTCCGGGGAGCTGTTTTTT. This codes for CASSPHRVSGELFF.

The rearrangement uses TRBV5-1 and TRBJ2-4; D gene ambiguous. Germline CDR1 reads SGHRS; CDR2 reads YFSETQ. The CDR3 is 15 residues long. V lost 4 bases to trimming and J lost 0 bases, with 11 bases between them. This chain's CDR3 is CASSVAPGAKNIQYF. In DNA form, the CDR3 reads TGCGCCAGCAGCGTCGCGCCAGGAGCCAAAAACATTCAGTACTTC.

The chain recombines TRBV28 with TRBJ1-1, with 8 bases lining up with TRBD1. With V trimmed by 7 bases and J by 4 bases, 8 bases remained unmatched. The CDR3 runs to 14 residues. Per germline, CDR1 MDHEN and CDR2 SYDVKM. The CDR3 here is CASTPGGSSTEAFF. The CDR3, as DNA: TGTGCCAGCACCCCAGGGGGCTCGAGCACTGAAGCTTTCTTT.

V and J are TRBV9 and TRBJ1-2, with a possible D match to TRBD1 (5 bases). Germline-derived CDR1 and CDR2 are SGDLS and YYNGEE. Trimming shortened V by 3 bases and J by 8 bases, and 14 bases separated the two germline ends. This CDR3 has 13 residues. For the CDR3, the DNA is TGTGCCAGCAGCGCACCCTCGGGGGGGGGCTACACCTTC. Translation gives CASSAPSGGGYTF.

This chain joins TRBV19 and TRBJ2-5; TRBD2 aligns across 9 bases. The CDR3 consists of 13 residues. Looked up from germline, CDR1 is LNHDA and CDR2 is SQIVND (reference sequence). After removal of 4 bases from V and 5 bases from J, the junction contained 2 bases not matched to a gene. The CDR3 DNA follows: TGTGCCAGTAGTACCGGACTAGCGGAGACCCAGTACTTC. Translation: CASSTGLAETQYF.

Here the CDR3 reads CASSWGPDYGYTF. The CDR3 DNA reads as TGTGCCAGCAGCTGGGGGCCTGACTATGGCTACACCTTC. This chain connects TRBV7-3 to TRBJ1-2; D perhaps matches TRBD1 (6 bases). Per germline, CDR1 SGHTA and CDR2 FQGTGA. The CDR3 spans 13 residues. Trimming left V 4 bases short and J 3 bases short, with 9 bases between. Variable domain in full (rest from reference TRBV7-3 and TRBJ1-2): GAGVSQTPSNKVTEKGKYVELRCDPISGHTALYWYRQSLGQGPEFLIYFQGTGAADDSGLPNDRFFAVRPEGSVSTLKIQRTERGDSAVYLCASSWGPDYGYTFGSGTRLTVV.

Only one count was recorded for this clone. V usage is TRBV28 and J usage is TRBJ1-2; 7 bases align to TRBD1. There are 14 residues in the CDR3. The ends lost 8 bases at V and 4 bases at J; junction bases unmatched: 10. Germline CDR1 is MDHEN and CDR2 is SYDVKM. CDR3 sequence (DNA): TGTGCCAGCCGGTTTGGTGACAGGGCCTATGGCTACACCTTC. Translating gives CASRFGDRAYGYTF.

V and J are TRBV7-3 and TRBJ1-6; 9 bases map to TRBD1. The V segment lost 6 bases and the J segment 6 bases; nucleotides outside the gene matches: 6. Per germline, CDR1 SGHTA and CDR2 FQGTGA. This CDR3 has 15 amino acids. The CDR3 spells CASSPQTGGNSPLHF. CDR3 nucleotide sequence: TGTGCCAGCAGTCCTCAGACAGGGGGTAATTCACCCCTCCACTTT.

This clone has only one observation. The chain combines TRBV14 with TRBJ1-1, with unresolved D. V lost 0 bases and J 7 bases, leaving 12 bases between the germline ends. CDR1 is SGHDN and CDR2 is FVKESK in the germline V gene. This CDR3 spans 14 amino acids. The CDR3 nucleotides read TGTGCCAGCAGCCAAGAATCCGGGAGTATTGAAGCTTTCTTT. Its translation is CASSQESGSIEAFF.

The chain has TRBV19 and TRBJ2-7, with a tentative D call TRBD2 (6 bases). Trimming pared 0 bases from V and 3 bases from J, leaving 12 bases between. There are 15 residues in the CDR3. Germline V CDR1 and CDR2: LNHDA, SQIVND (reference sequence). CDR3 amino acids: CASSIDMGLVYEQYF. In DNA form, the CDR3 reads TGTGCCAGTAGTATAGACATGGGACTTGTCTACGAGCAGTACTTC.

V and J are TRBV11-3 and TRBJ2-1, with 12 bases lining up with TRBD2. With V trimmed by 1 base and J by 5 bases, 0 bases remained unmatched. Per the germline V gene, CDR1 is SGHNT and CDR2 is YENEEA. The CDR3 length is 15 residues. CDR3: CASSLGLAGDNEQFF. In DNA, the CDR3 is TGTGCCAGCAGCTTAGGACTAGCGGGAGACAATGAGCAGTTCTTC.

The V and J genes are TRBV14 and TRBJ2-7; 9 nucleotides match TRBD1. CDR3 length equals 15 residues. The ends lost 5 bases at V and 6 bases at J; junction bases unmatched: 11. Germline CDR1 is SGHDN and CDR2 is FVKESK. The CDR3 DNA follows: TGTGCCAGCAGCTCTCCGGGACAGGGCAGGCTCGAGCAGTACTTC. Its protein product is CASSSPGQGRLEQYF.

The V gene is TRBV9, the J gene TRBJ1-2, with 10 bases aligning to TRBD1. The CDR3 has 15 amino acids. CDR1 SGDLS and CDR2 YYNGEE come from the germline V gene. Trimming at V came to 3 bases and at J to 7 bases, leaving 9 bases not matched to a gene. The CDR3 sequence: CASSARQGAQVGYTF. In DNA, the CDR3 is TGTGCCAGCAGCGCTAGACAGGGGGCGCAGGTTGGCTACACCTTC.

The gene calls are TRBV6-5 and TRBJ2-7; 10 bases agree with TRBD2. The CDR3 runs 15 residues. The junction had 11 bases not matched to a gene; V was cut back by 5 bases and J by 7 bases. Germline lookup yields CDR1 MNHEY and CDR2 SVGAGI. The chain's CDR3 is CASSPSGRALEEQYF. CDR3 bases: TGTGCCAGCAGTCCCAGCGGGAGGGCCCTCGAGGAGCAGTACTTC.